Presented here are 32 T cell receptor beta chains from one specimen sequenced in a study of graft-versus-host responses after intestinal transplantation. Sequencing used immunoSEQ multiplex PCR; TCRdb keeps in-frame clones, though not all of them. The table records fewer than 70,000 clones, approximately 92% of them present only once. Here the sequenced sample was bone marrow, taken approximately 100 weeks after intestinal transplantation. These receptors were obtained from a human patient who received an intestinal transplant, so some T cells may come from the graft donor.

The chain is built from TRBV6-5 and TRBJ2-7; D not certain. Germline CDR1 MNHEY, CDR2 SVGAGI. This CDR3 is built from 14 residues. The germline V and J ends were trimmed by 5 bases and 2 bases, with 13 bases remaining between them. The CDR3 region is CASSPGWGAYEQYF. CDR3 DNA: TGTGCCAGCAGTCCCGGCTGGGGTGCCTACGAGCAGTACTTC.

This chain uses TRBV27 with TRBJ1-2; 8 bases align to TRBD1. Trimming took 1 base from V and 2 from J; bases not matched to a gene: 3. Per the germline V gene, CDR1 is MNHEY and CDR2 is SMNVEV (reference sequence). This CDR3 comprises 15 residues. Written as DNA, the CDR3 is TGTGCCAGCAGTTTATACTGGACAGGGAACTATGGCTACACCTTC. Protein: CASSLYWTGNYGYTF.

Details on this clone: Germline is not matched at one junction end, which may reflect a read error. The V gene is TRBV10-3, the J gene TRBJ1-6; D possibly corresponds to TRBD1 (6 bases). The CDR3 runs to 15 residues. Per germline, CDR1 ENHRY and CDR2 SYGVKD. This CDR3 reads CASSYSTGNNSPLHF. The DNA of the CDR3 is TGTGCCAGCAGTTACTCGACAGGAAATAATTCACCCCTCCACTTT.

V is TRBV5-5 and J is TRBJ1-2; the D is unclear. The CDR3 is 15 amino acids. Germline loops: CDR1 SGHKS, CDR2 YYEKEE (reference sequence). V lost 0 bases, J lost 6 bases, and 15 bases lay in between. The CDR3 DNA reads TGTGCCAGCAGCTTGGCCGACCTAGGTTCGGATGGCTACACCTTC. It translates to CASSLADLGSDGYTF.

The V gene is TRBV6-1, the J gene TRBJ2-7; 7 bases line up with TRBD1. Germline loops: CDR1 MNHNS, CDR2 SASEGT. After removal of 5 bases from V and 3 bases from J, the junction contained 7 bases not matched to a gene. The CDR3 extends over 14 amino acids. The CDR3 reads CASSNPAGGYEQYF. The CDR3 DNA reads as TGTGCCAGCAGTAACCCGGCAGGGGGCTACGAGCAGTACTTC.

The sample holds one count of this clone. This rearrangement joins TRBV6-5 to TRBJ2-2; D call uncertain. CDR1 is MNHEY and CDR2 is SVGAGI in the germline V gene. The CDR3 is made up of 15 amino acids. Trimming took 2 bases from V and 1 from J, leaving 8 bases between them. CDR3 sequence reads: CASSYVDGNTGELFF. DNA for the CDR3: TGTGCCAGCAGTTACGTGGACGGGAACACCGGGGAGCTGTTTTTT.

This clone was seen once. The genes are TRBV20-1 and TRBJ2-7; D is unresolved. V was pared by 2 bases and J by 8 bases, with 10 bases between. Germline V gene data show CDR1 as DFQATT and CDR2 as SNEGSKA (reference sequence). The CDR3 has 11 residues. In DNA, the CDR3 is TGCAGTGCTAGACTAGGCGACCAGCAGTACTTC. It codes for CSARLGDQQYF.

The chain's CDR3 is CASKRSNIAYEQYF. Written as DNA, the CDR3 is TGTGCCAGCAAACGCTCCAATATTGCCTACGAGCAGTACTTC. V usage is TRBV6-5 and J usage is TRBJ2-7; D unclear. This CDR3 contains 14 residues. Trimming cost V 7 bases and J 2 bases, with 15 bases left between them. Germline lookup yields CDR1 MNHEY and CDR2 SVGAGI.

V usage is TRBV15 and J usage is TRBJ2-1; D unresolved. The CDR3 covers 13 residues. The V gene lost 6 bases and the J gene lost 0 bases, with 6 bases spanning the gap. CDR1 is LNHNV, CDR2 YYDKDF, per germline (reference sequence). The CDR3 sequence is CATRHGSYNEQFF. The CDR3 bases are TGTGCCACCAGACACGGCTCCTACAATGAGCAGTTCTTC.

This chain joins TRBV6-5 and TRBJ2-7; possible D gene TRBD1, 6 bases. Germline V lookup: CDR1 MNHEY, CDR2 SVGAGI. V was shortened by 5 bases and J by 5 bases, with 13 bases between the two germline ends. The CDR3 runs 13 residues. The CDR3 bases are TGTGCCAGCAGTCACAGGGTGAGGGACGAGCAGTACTTC. It specifies CASSHRVRDEQYF.

The rearrangement joins TRBV7-3 to TRBJ2-3; 8 bases match TRBD2. The CDR3 totals 14 residues. CDR1 is SGHTA and CDR2 is FQGTGA in the germline V gene. V shed 8 bases and J 3 bases; nucleotides not matched to a gene: 7. The DNA for the CDR3 is TGTGCCAGCCGTCGGACGGGGGGGACAGATACGCAGTATTTT. Its protein is CASRRTGGTDTQYF.

Turning to this clone: Its ends do not fully match the called genes, so a read error is possible. The V gene is TRBV6-6, the J gene TRBJ2-1, with D possibly TRBD2 on 5 matching bases. This CDR3 spans 13 amino acids. The V gene's germline CDR1 is MNHNY and CDR2 SVGAGI (reference sequence). This CDR3 is CASNYPGEGEQFF. CDR3 DNA: TGTGCCAGCAATTACCCCGGTGAGGGTGAGCAGTTCTTC.

The V gene is TRBV7-9, the J gene TRBJ2-7, with 10 positions matching TRBD1. This CDR3 comprises 14 residues. In germline, CDR1 is SEHNR, CDR2 FQNEAQ (reference sequence). V shed 6 bases and J 4 bases; nucleotides not matched to a gene: 6. In DNA, the CDR3 is TGTGCCAGCAGGGGGACAGGGGCGAAATACGAGCAGTACTTC. Its translation: CASRGTGAKYEQYF.

This clone has only one observation. V usage is TRBV10-2 and J usage is TRBJ2-1, with D tentatively TRBD2 (5 bases). Germline CDR1 reads WSHSY; CDR2 reads SAAADI. Trimming took off 4 bases at V and 7 bases at J, with 8 bases between the two ends. The CDR3 covers 12 residues. CDR3 coding DNA: TGCGCCAGCAGTGTAGAGGGAAATGAGCAGTTCTTC. This sequence encodes CASSVEGNEQFF.

Remarks on this clone: One end of the junction is discordant with germline, which a read error may explain. V is TRBV6-1 and J is TRBJ2-7; TRBD2 agrees at 7 bases. This CDR3 is built from 17 residues. The germline CDR1 and CDR2 sequences are MNHNS and SASEGT. The CDR3, as DNA: TGTGCCAGTAGTGTCCGTTCCTTTACCGGGAGGATCGACGAGCAGTACTTC. It encodes CASSVRSFTGRIDEQYF.

This chain joins TRBV7-9 and TRBJ2-7, with TRBD1 identical over 7 bases. Germline lookup yields CDR1 SEHNR and CDR2 FQNEAQ (reference sequence). With 4 bases clipped from V and 9 bases from J, the junction kept 15 bases outside the gene matches. The CDR3 extends over 15 amino acids. Here the CDR3 reads CASSSSGTVISGQYF. Written as DNA, the CDR3 is TGTGCCAGCAGCTCCTCCGGGACAGTTATCTCAGGGCAGTACTTC.

The rearrangement uses TRBV11-1 and TRBJ1-4; 8 nucleotides align to TRBD1. The CDR3 totals 15 residues. The V gene end was trimmed by 5 bases and the J gene end by 8 bases; junction bases not matched to a gene: 10. Germline lookup yields CDR1 SGHAT and CDR2 FQDESV (reference sequence). CDR3 nucleotides: TGTGCCAGCAGCCGGGGAGGACAGGGCGCGGAAAAACTGTTTTTT. Protein product: CASSRGGQGAEKLFF.

The chain has TRBV4-1 and TRBJ2-7; D call uncertain. Germline CDR1 reads MGHRA; CDR2 reads YSYEKL. The V end was cut by 6 bases, the J end by 1 base, with 13 bases between. This CDR3 is 14 amino acids long. CDR3 DNA sequence: TGCGCCAGCAGTCCACCGGACGGGTCCTACGAGCAGTACTTC. The encoded protein is CASSPPDGSYEQYF.

Comment on this clone: Other DNA sequences in this sample translate to the same CDR3. The V and J genes are TRBV5-1 and TRBJ2-5; D gene uncertain. V was trimmed by 0 bases and J by 5 bases, leaving 2 bases between them. This CDR3 contains 11 residues. Germline values: CDR1 SGHRS, CDR2 YFSETQ. Here the CDR3 reads CASSLAETQYF. The CDR3 region has the DNA TGCGCCAGCAGCTTGGCCGAGACCCAGTACTTC. Combining the CDR3 with reference TRBV5-1 and TRBJ2-5 gives the whole variable domain KAGVTQTPRYLIKTRGQQVTLSCSPISGHRSVSWYQQTPGQGLQFLFEYFSETQRNKGNFPGRFSGRQFSNSRSEMNVSTLELGDSALYLCASSLAETQYFGPGTRLLVL.

The chain couples TRBV2 to TRBJ1-1, with 7 bases matching TRBD1. Germline V CDR1 and CDR2: SNHLY, FYNNEI. The length of the CDR3 is 12 residues. V shed 10 bases, J shed 7 bases, and the junction held 9 bases outside the gene matches. The CDR3 spells CATTRTGYEAFF. The CDR3 DNA is TGTGCCACCACGAGGACAGGCTATGAAGCTTTCTTT.

The rearrangement uses TRBV6-5 and TRBJ2-7; D call uncertain. From germline, CDR1 is MNHEY and CDR2 SVGAGI. V gave up 7 bases and J gave up 5 bases, with 9 bases separating them. The CDR3 has 11 amino acids. The CDR3 is CASKGEDEQYF. The CDR3 DNA reads TGTGCCAGCAAAGGAGAGGACGAGCAGTACTTC.

V and J are TRBV9 and TRBJ2-5; 11 bases match TRBD2. The J call may be mistaken, given a closer DNA end match to TRBJ2-7. The CDR3 totals 14 residues. The V gene's germline CDR1 is SGDLS and CDR2 YYNGEE. DNA of the CDR3: TGTGCCAGCAGCGCGGGACTAGCGGTCTACGAGCAGTACTTC. Translation: CASSAGLAVYEQYF.

The chain has TRBV2 and TRBJ1-5; D is unclear. The CDR3 totals 12 residues. Germline CDR1 and CDR2: SNHLY and FYNNEI. Trimming removed 1 base at V and 11 bases at J, with 9 bases between. CDR3 amino acids: CASSEEARAQHF. The CDR3 nucleotides are TGTGCCAGCAGTGAAGAGGCTCGGGCCCAGCATTTT.

The chain carries TRBV7-2 and TRBJ2-2, with D unclear. This CDR3 comprises 15 residues. Germline CDR1 SGHTA, CDR2 FQGNSA. The V gene lost 3 bases and the J gene lost 0 bases, with 8 bases spanning the gap. Written as DNA, the CDR3 is TGTGCCAGCAGCTTCGGCCCCGCGAACACCGGGGAGCTGTTTTTT. Protein: CASSFGPANTGELFF.

This rearrangement joins TRBV5-1 to TRBJ2-7; TRBD2 aligns across 10 bases. After removal of 4 bases from V and 3 bases from J, the junction contained 10 bases not matched to a gene. The CDR3 loop spans 16 amino acids. Germline values: CDR1 SGHRS, CDR2 YFSETQ. The CDR3 reads CASSTQKAGGFYEQYF. CDR3 nucleotide sequence: TGCGCCAGCAGCACCCAGAAAGCGGGAGGGTTCTACGAGCAGTACTTC.

The V call is TRBV5-1, the J call TRBJ2-7; D call uncertain. V lost 3 bases and J lost 3, with 19 bases in between. The germline V gene has CDR1 SGHRS and CDR2 YFSETQ. This CDR3 has 16 residues. CDR3 sequence: CASSSNSRTADYEQYF. In nucleotides, the CDR3 is TGCGCCAGCAGCTCCAATTCCCGGACGGCGGACTACGAGCAGTACTTC.

This chain links TRBV27 with TRBJ1-2; D is unresolved. Germline V CDR1 and CDR2: MNHEY, SMNVEV (reference sequence). V was cut by 5 bases and J by 4 bases, with 26 bases left in between. CDR3 length: 18 residues. CDR3 in DNA: TGTGCCAGCAGTACACAAGTCGTCGCTGGGCGGGCATTCTATGGCTACACCTTC. Protein: CASSTQVVAGRAFYGYTF.

The J gene is TRBJ1-6, the V gene TRBV4-2, with D possibly being TRBD1 (6 bases). Germline V lookup: CDR1 LGHNA, CDR2 YNFKEQ. V lost 5 bases to trimming and J lost 7 bases, with 27 bases between them. The CDR3 contains 19 residues. CDR3 in DNA: TGTGCCAGCAGCTTGGGTCAGGGGTATCTTCAGGGCGACAATTCACCCCTCCACTTT. Protein: CASSLGQGYLQGDNSPLHF.

The genes are TRBV27 and TRBJ1-6, with no clear D. The V and J ends lost 4 bases and 4 bases respectively, with 14 bases between them. Germline CDR1 reads MNHEY; CDR2 reads SMNVEV (reference sequence). This CDR3 is 16 amino acids long. The CDR3 region is CASSSTKAGYNSPLHF. The CDR3 nucleotides are TGTGCCAGCAGTTCAACCAAGGCGGGATATAATTCACCCCTCCACTTT.

This chain joins TRBV29-1 and TRBJ2-3; D is possibly TRBD2 (6 bases). V lost 4 bases, J lost 9 bases, and 8 bases lay in between. The V gene's germline CDR1 is SQVTM and CDR2 ANQGSEA. CDR3 length equals 10 residues. The CDR3 region has the DNA TGCAGCGTTGGGGAGGACACGCAGTATTTT. It specifies CSVGEDTQYF.

The chain combines TRBV6-1 with TRBJ2-7; no firm D call. The V gene's germline CDR1 is MNHNS and CDR2 SASEGT. The CDR3 is 11 amino acids. The V end lost 6 bases, the J end lost 5 bases, and 8 bases lay between the germline ends. CDR3 sequence (DNA): TGTGCCAGCAGAAATAAGGACGAGCAGTACTTC. Translation: CASRNKDEQYF.

The J gene is TRBJ2-5, the V gene TRBV9; D unresolved. Looked up from germline, CDR1 is SGDLS and CDR2 is YYNGEE. Trimming cost V 0 bases and J 5 bases, with 14 bases left between them. CDR3 length equals 15 residues. CDR3 bases: TGTGCCAGCAGCGTAGTAGGAAGCCCCCGGGAGACCCAGTACTTC. It codes for CASSVVGSPRETQYF.